Presented here are 8 T cell receptor beta chains from one specimen sequenced in a study of Ad26.COV2.S vaccination and SARS-CoV-2 variants. Treatment denoted: some 20 received Ad26.COV2.S at low or high dose, single or two shots; about 5 received placebo; per-sample allocation not given. The investigators took samples on day 63 after the first vaccine or placebo injection. Profiling relied on immunoSEQ multiplex PCR, and the TCRdb table lists in-frame clones only, not all of them. Of about 400,000 clones in the sample, 83% were seen once. The sequencing here drew on peripheral blood, taken in a trial of Ad26.COV2.S vaccine versus placebo. The source of these receptors is a person aged 18-60 years who received the Ad26.COV2.S COVID-19 vaccine or a placebo.

V usage is TRBV30 and J usage is TRBJ2-1; 7 bases are shared with TRBD2. Unmatched junction bases numbered 11, after V lost 2 bases and J lost 7 bases. Germline CDR1 is GTSNPN and CDR2 is SVGIG (reference sequence). This CDR3 is built from 15 residues. CDR3 residues: CAWSRRERSGNEQFF. In DNA form, the CDR3 reads TGTGCCTGGAGTCGGCGGGAGAGATCAGGGAATGAGCAGTTCTTC.

V gene TRBV5-1 combines with J gene TRBJ1-5, with 11 bases that match TRBD1. Germline V lookup: CDR1 SGHRS, CDR2 YFSETQ. V gave up 4 bases and J gave up 6 bases; unmatched junction bases: 3. This CDR3 has 14 residues. In DNA, the CDR3 is TGCGCCAGCAGCGACGGGACAGGGGGTCAGCCCCAGCATTTT. Its translation is CASSDGTGGQPQHF.

The chain uses TRBV19 and TRBJ1-5; D possibly corresponds to TRBD1 (6 bases). The germline gives CDR1 LNHDA, CDR2 SQIVND (reference sequence). The V end lost 6 bases, the J end lost 6 bases, and 12 bases lay between the germline ends. This CDR3 has 13 residues. The CDR3 is CASRINRVQPQHF. In DNA, the CDR3 is TGTGCCAGTAGGATCAACAGGGTTCAGCCCCAGCATTTT.

V is TRBV29-1 and J is TRBJ1-3; unclear D gene. In germline, CDR1 is SQVTM, CDR2 ANQGSEA. V lost 4 bases and J 7 bases, leaving 8 bases between the germline ends. The CDR3 length is 11 residues. CDR3 DNA: TGCAGCGTTGCCGACTCCAACACCATATATTTT. Its protein is CSVADSNTIYF.

This chain joins TRBV19 and TRBJ2-7; 7 bases align to TRBD2. Germline CDR1 LNHDA, CDR2 SQIVND (reference sequence). The CDR3 totals 14 residues. V lost 3 bases to trimming and J lost 4 bases; unmatched junction nucleotides: 6. The CDR3 DNA follows: TGTGCCAGTAGTATCGGGGCGGGAGAATACGAGCAGTACTTC. Translated: CASSIGAGEYEQYF.

The rearrangement uses TRBV7-7 and TRBJ2-5; 9 bases fit TRBD2. This CDR3 region has 15 residues. V lost 5 bases, J lost 5 bases, and 9 bases stayed unmatched. Per germline, CDR1 SSHAT and CDR2 FNYEAQ (reference sequence). CDR3 coding DNA: TGTGCCAGCAGCCCCGGACTAGCGCGAGTGGAGACCCAGTACTTC. Its translation is CASSPGLARVETQYF.

This chain connects TRBV16 to TRBJ1-6; TRBD1 might be the D (6 bases). Trimming took off 0 bases at V and 6 bases at J, with 12 bases between the two ends. This CDR3 comprises 16 residues. Germline loops: CDR1 KGHSY, CDR2 FQNENV. The CDR3 is CASSQSHAGVNSPLHF. The CDR3 bases are TGTGCCAGCAGCCAATCCCACGCAGGGGTTAATTCACCCCTCCACTTT.

The chain combines TRBV5-6 with TRBJ2-5; tentative D call: TRBD1 (6 bases). The germline gives CDR1 SGHDT, CDR2 YYEEEE. V lost 0 bases and J 4 bases, leaving 13 bases between the germline ends. The length of the CDR3 is 15 residues. Here the CDR3 reads CASSLGHRAVETQYF. The CDR3 DNA reads TGTGCCAGCAGCTTGGGACACAGGGCGGTAGAGACCCAGTACTTC.